The sequence of this T cell receptor beta chain was determined in a study of CD8+CD57+ T cells in acquired aplastic anemia. As for the study in general: Isolated CD4+ and CD8+ cells, once sorted, yielded DNA averaging around 3 ug.

The CDR3 loop spans 12 amino acids. The V gene's germline CDR1 is LNHDA and CDR2 SQIVND (reference sequence). V dropped 3 bases and J dropped 7 bases, with 9 bases sitting between them. Profiles of TCR beta VDJ and CDR3 were generated from a genomic DNA template. TCRdb recomputed calls from the reads with MiXCR, one row per CDR3 protein. The repertoire consists of 80,000 or so distinct CDR3 sequences, with 60% to 75% occurring once and the leading ten covering around 80%. Selection for sequencing was limited to patients who had shown CD8+CD57+ cell expansion by flow cytometry. Sequenced sample: sorted CD4+, CD8+, or CD8+CD57+ T cells (not recorded which) from PBMCs. The clonotype was recovered from a human donor with aplastic anemia. The genes are TRBV19 and TRBJ1-1, with D unclear. DNA of the CDR3: TGTGCCAGTAGTATCTCGGGGTTTGAAGCTTTCTTT. The encoded protein is CASSISGFEAFF.